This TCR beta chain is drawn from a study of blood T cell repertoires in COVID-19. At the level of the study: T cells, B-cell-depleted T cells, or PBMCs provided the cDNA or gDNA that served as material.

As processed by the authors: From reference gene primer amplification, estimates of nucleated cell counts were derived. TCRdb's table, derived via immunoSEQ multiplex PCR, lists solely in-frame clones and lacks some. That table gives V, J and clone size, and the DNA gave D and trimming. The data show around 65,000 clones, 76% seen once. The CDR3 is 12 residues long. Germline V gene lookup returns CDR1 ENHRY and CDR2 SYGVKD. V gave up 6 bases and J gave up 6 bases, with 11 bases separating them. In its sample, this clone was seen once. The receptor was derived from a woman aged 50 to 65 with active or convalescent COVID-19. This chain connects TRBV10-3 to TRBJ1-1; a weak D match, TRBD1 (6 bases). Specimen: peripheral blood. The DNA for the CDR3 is TGTGCCATCAGCACAGGGCTATCTGAAGCTTTCTTT. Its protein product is CAISTGLSEAFF.